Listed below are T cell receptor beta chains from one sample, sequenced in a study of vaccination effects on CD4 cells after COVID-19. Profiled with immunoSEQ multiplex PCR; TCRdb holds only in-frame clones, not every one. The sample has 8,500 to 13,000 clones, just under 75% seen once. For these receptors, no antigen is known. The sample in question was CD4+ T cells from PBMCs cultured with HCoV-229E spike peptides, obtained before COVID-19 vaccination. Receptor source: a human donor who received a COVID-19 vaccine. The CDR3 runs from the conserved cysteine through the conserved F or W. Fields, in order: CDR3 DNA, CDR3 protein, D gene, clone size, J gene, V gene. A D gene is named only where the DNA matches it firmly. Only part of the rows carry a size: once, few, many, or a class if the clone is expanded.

cdr3_nt: TGTGCCAGCAGCGTACTACAGGGTAGCGGCTACACCTTC; cdr3_aa: CASSVLQGSGYTF; d_call: -; clone_size: -; j_call: TRBJ1-2; v_call: TRBV7-9
cdr3_nt: TGTGCCAGTAGTATGAAAGGGGACACTGAAGCTTTCTTT; cdr3_aa: CASSMKGDTEAFF; d_call: -; clone_size: few; j_call: TRBJ1-1; v_call: TRBV19
cdr3_nt: TGTGCCAGCAGCTTAGAAGGGTCCTACAATGAGCAGTTCTTC; cdr3_aa: CASSLEGSYNEQFF; d_call: -; clone_size: -; j_call: TRBJ2-1; v_call: TRBV11-3
cdr3_nt: TGTGCCAGCAGCCAACGAGGGTCGGGGACCGGGGAGCTGTTTTTT; cdr3_aa: CASSQRGSGTGELFF; d_call: -; clone_size: few; j_call: TRBJ2-2; v_call: TRBV3-1/TRBV3-2
cdr3_nt: TGTGCCAGCAGCCTTGGACCCATGAACACTGAAGCTTTCTTT; cdr3_aa: CASSLGPMNTEAFF; d_call: -; clone_size: few; j_call: TRBJ1-1; v_call: TRBV3-1/TRBV3-2
cdr3_nt: TGCGCCAGCAGCCAAGTGGGCCCCCCAAACAATGAGCAGTTCTTC; cdr3_aa: CASSQVGPPNNEQFF; d_call: -; clone_size: -; j_call: TRBJ2-1; v_call: TRBV4-3
cdr3_nt: TGCGCCAGCAGCTTACAGGGGTTTAGTAGGTTTCGCACTGAAGCTTTCTTT; cdr3_aa: CASSLQGFSRFRTEAFF; d_call: TRBD1; clone_size: -; j_call: TRBJ1-1; v_call: TRBV5-1
cdr3_nt: TGTGCCAGAAGCTTAAAGAACTCTGGAAACACCATATATTTT; cdr3_aa: CARSLKNSGNTIYF; d_call: -; clone_size: -; j_call: TRBJ1-3; v_call: TRBV5-3
cdr3_nt: TGTGCCAGCAGTTTGGGGAAGATGAACACTGAAGCTTTCTTT; cdr3_aa: CASSLGKMNTEAFF; d_call: -; clone_size: -; j_call: TRBJ1-1; v_call: TRBV28
cdr3_nt: TGTGCCATCAGTGAGTCTACCACGCTCCAAGAGACCCAGTACTTC; cdr3_aa: CAISESTTLQETQYF; d_call: -; clone_size: -; j_call: TRBJ2-5; v_call: TRBV10-3
cdr3_nt: TGTGCCAGCAGCTCCGGGCCCCGGGACTACGAGCAGTACTTC; cdr3_aa: CASSSGPRDYEQYF; d_call: -; clone_size: -; j_call: TRBJ2-7; v_call: TRBV7-2
cdr3_nt: TGTGCCAGCACCCCGCGGAGGTCGGCAATGAACACTGAAGCTTTCTTT; cdr3_aa: CASTPRRSAMNTEAFF; d_call: -; clone_size: -; j_call: TRBJ1-1; v_call: TRBV11-2
cdr3_nt: TGTGCCAGCAGAGAACCGGGACTAGCGGGTAAATACAATGAGCAGTTCTTC; cdr3_aa: CASREPGLAGKYNEQFF; d_call: TRBD2; clone_size: few; j_call: TRBJ2-1; v_call: TRBV28
cdr3_nt: TGTGCCAGCTCACCAGGGACAGGGATCAGCAATCAGCCCCAGCATTTT; cdr3_aa: CASSPGTGISNQPQHF; d_call: TRBD1; clone_size: -; j_call: TRBJ1-5; v_call: TRBV18
cdr3_nt: TGTGCCATCAGTGACAGTGGGCCCAGCTCCTACAATGAGCAGTTCTTC; cdr3_aa: CAISDSGPSSYNEQFF; d_call: -; clone_size: -; j_call: TRBJ2-1; v_call: TRBV10-3
cdr3_nt: TGTGCCATCAGGGTCGCGAACACCGGGGAGCTGTTTTTT; cdr3_aa: CAIRVANTGELFF; d_call: -; clone_size: -; j_call: TRBJ2-2; v_call: TRBV10-3
cdr3_nt: TGTGCCAGCAGCCCCGGGCAGGCTCCACGTAATGAAAAACTGTTTTTT; cdr3_aa: CASSPGQAPRNEKLFF; d_call: -; clone_size: -; j_call: TRBJ1-4; v_call: TRBV7-2
cdr3_nt: TGTGCCTGGAGTTCAAGGACAAGATATGGCTACACCTTC; cdr3_aa: CAWSSRTRYGYTF; d_call: -; clone_size: -; j_call: TRBJ1-2; v_call: TRBV30
cdr3_nt: TGTGCCAGCAGCCTGGGGGACAGGAGAACTTACAATCAGCCCCAGCATTTT; cdr3_aa: CASSLGDRRTYNQPQHF; d_call: TRBD1; clone_size: -; j_call: TRBJ1-5; v_call: TRBV5-5
cdr3_nt: TGTGCCAGCAGCTTGGGGTTGGGTCTGGGGAACACTGAAGCTTTCTTT; cdr3_aa: CASSLGLGLGNTEAFF; d_call: -; clone_size: -; j_call: TRBJ1-1; v_call: TRBV5-4
cdr3_nt: TGTGCCAGCAGCCAAGATAAGAACAGCGGGGGCTATGGCTACACCTTC; cdr3_aa: CASSQDKNSGGYGYTF; d_call: -; clone_size: -; j_call: TRBJ1-2; v_call: TRBV4-2
cdr3_nt: TGTGCCATCAGTGGGGCAGGGGACACCGGGGAGCTGTTTTTT; cdr3_aa: CAISGAGDTGELFF; d_call: -; clone_size: -; j_call: TRBJ2-2; v_call: TRBV10-3
cdr3_nt: TGTGCCAGCAGTTACCCGGGACAGCCCCAGCATTTT; cdr3_aa: CASSYPGQPQHF; d_call: -; clone_size: few; j_call: TRBJ1-5; v_call: TRBV6-2/TRBV6-3
cdr3_nt: TGTGCCAGCAGCTTAGGGCAGGGCAACTACGAGCAGTACTTC; cdr3_aa: CASSLGQGNYEQYF; d_call: -; clone_size: once; j_call: TRBJ2-7; v_call: TRBV11-3
cdr3_nt: TGTGCCACTTCTTCCCGGGACGCAGCAACTAATGAAAAACTGTTTTTT; cdr3_aa: CATSSRDAATNEKLFF; d_call: -; clone_size: -; j_call: TRBJ1-4; v_call: TRBV10-3
cdr3_nt: TGTGCCAGCAGGTTTAGCGTCACCGGGGAGCTGTTTTTT; cdr3_aa: CASRFSVTGELFF; d_call: -; clone_size: few; j_call: TRBJ2-2; v_call: TRBV2
cdr3_nt: TGTGCCAGCAGCTTCACGGGTGACACTGAAGCTTTCTTT; cdr3_aa: CASSFTGDTEAFF; d_call: -; clone_size: few; j_call: TRBJ1-1; v_call: TRBV7-3
cdr3_nt: TGTGCCAGCAGCCATAGGCGTCCGAGCGGGACAGATACGCAGTATTTT; cdr3_aa: CASSHRRPSGTDTQYF; d_call: -; clone_size: -; j_call: TRBJ2-3; v_call: TRBV3-1/TRBV3-2
cdr3_nt: TGTGCCAGCGTAAGCCCGGGTCAGCCCCAGCATTTT; cdr3_aa: CASVSPGQPQHF; d_call: -; clone_size: few; j_call: TRBJ1-5; v_call: TRBV28
cdr3_nt: TGTGCCAGCAGCTTGGACAGGGTGAGGGAAAAACTGTTTTTT; cdr3_aa: CASSLDRVREKLFF; d_call: TRBD1; clone_size: -; j_call: TRBJ1-4; v_call: TRBV11-2
cdr3_nt: TGTGCCAGCAATAACCATACCGATCAGCCCCAGCATTTT; cdr3_aa: CASNNHTDQPQHF; d_call: -; clone_size: -; j_call: TRBJ1-5; v_call: TRBV7-9
cdr3_nt: TGCAGCGTTGCCCTCGACAGGTTGGGCACTGAAGCTTTCTTT; cdr3_aa: CSVALDRLGTEAFF; d_call: -; clone_size: -; j_call: TRBJ1-1; v_call: TRBV29-1
cdr3_nt: TGCGCCAGCAGCACGGAGGGGACGGCGGTAGGCTACACCTTC; cdr3_aa: CASSTEGTAVGYTF; d_call: -; clone_size: once; j_call: TRBJ1-2; v_call: TRBV5-1
cdr3_nt: TGTGCCAGCAGCTTGGATGGTGGGGCCAACGTCCTGACTTTC; cdr3_aa: CASSLDGGANVLTF; d_call: -; clone_size: -; j_call: TRBJ2-6; v_call: TRBV7-3
cdr3_nt: TGTGCCAGCAGTGACCCGGGACAAATGAACACTGAAGCTTTCTTT; cdr3_aa: CASSDPGQMNTEAFF; d_call: -; clone_size: -; j_call: TRBJ1-1; v_call: TRBV25-1
cdr3_nt: TGTGCCACCAGCGGGTTTGAAAAACTGTTTTTT; cdr3_aa: CATSGFEKLFF; d_call: -; clone_size: -; j_call: TRBJ1-4; v_call: TRBV15
cdr3_nt: TGTGCCAGTAGTTTTGCTCACAGGGGGCTGAACTATGGCTACACCTTC; cdr3_aa: CASSFAHRGLNYGYTF; d_call: TRBD1; clone_size: few; j_call: TRBJ1-2; v_call: TRBV19
cdr3_nt: TGCGCCAGCAGCCATGAGGGCGCTGGGGCCAACGTCCTGACTTTC; cdr3_aa: CASSHEGAGANVLTF; d_call: -; clone_size: -; j_call: TRBJ2-6; v_call: TRBV4-1
cdr3_nt: TGTGCCAGCAAAGGGTCTGTCGGGTATAGCAATCAGCCCCAGCATTTT; cdr3_aa: CASKGSVGYSNQPQHF; d_call: -; clone_size: -; j_call: TRBJ1-5; v_call: TRBV2
cdr3_nt: TGCGCCAGCAGCCTCGGACAGCGTTCCTACGAGCAGTACTTC; cdr3_aa: CASSLGQRSYEQYF; d_call: -; clone_size: -; j_call: TRBJ2-7; v_call: TRBV5-1
cdr3_nt: TGTGCCAGCAGTTTATCGACAGGGCTGGGTGGCTACACCTTC; cdr3_aa: CASSLSTGLGGYTF; d_call: TRBD1; clone_size: once; j_call: TRBJ1-2; v_call: TRBV27
cdr3_nt: TGTGCCACCAGCAGAGGAGGGGGCGTCTACGAGCAGTACTTC; cdr3_aa: CATSRGGGVYEQYF; d_call: TRBD1; clone_size: -; j_call: TRBJ2-7; v_call: TRBV15
cdr3_nt: TGTGCCAGCAGCTTATTCCCTAGCCCGACAACAGATACGCAGTATTTT; cdr3_aa: CASSLFPSPTTDTQYF; d_call: -; clone_size: -; j_call: TRBJ2-3; v_call: TRBV11-2
cdr3_nt: TGTGCCAGCAGTGAAGTTGGCAGGGGATATGGCTACACCTTC; cdr3_aa: CASSEVGRGYGYTF; d_call: -; clone_size: -; j_call: TRBJ1-2; v_call: TRBV2
cdr3_nt: TGCGCCAGCAGCTCGGGACCGACGGGGACTGAAGCTTTCTTT; cdr3_aa: CASSSGPTGTEAFF; d_call: -; clone_size: -; j_call: TRBJ1-1; v_call: TRBV5-1
cdr3_nt: TGTGCCAGCCTTCCCCCCCTCGGGCACACTGAAGCTTTCTTT; cdr3_aa: CASLPPLGHTEAFF; d_call: -; clone_size: -; j_call: TRBJ1-1; v_call: TRBV6-5
cdr3_nt: TGTGCCTGGAGTGTACGGGGGTTCGGGGGGAATCAGCCCCAGCATTTT; cdr3_aa: CAWSVRGFGGNQPQHF; d_call: -; clone_size: -; j_call: TRBJ1-5; v_call: TRBV30
cdr3_nt: TGTGCCAGCAGTCGGGGACAGGGAGGGGAGACCCAGTACTTC; cdr3_aa: CASSRGQGGETQYF; d_call: TRBD1; clone_size: -; j_call: TRBJ2-5; v_call: TRBV27
cdr3_nt: TGTGCCAGCAGCCAACCGATGAGGGATCCGGATAATTCACCCCTCCACTTT; cdr3_aa: CASSQPMRDPDNSPLHF; d_call: -; clone_size: -; j_call: TRBJ1-6; v_call: TRBV5-5
cdr3_nt: TGTGCCAGCAGCCGGGGACTAGCGGGGTTCGAGCAGTTCTTC; cdr3_aa: CASSRGLAGFEQFF; d_call: TRBD2; clone_size: few; j_call: TRBJ2-1; v_call: TRBV3-1/TRBV3-2
cdr3_nt: TGTGCCAGCAGCCCCCAGAAGGGTAGCGTCTACGAGCAGTACTTC; cdr3_aa: CASSPQKGSVYEQYF; d_call: -; clone_size: -; j_call: TRBJ2-7; v_call: TRBV4-2
cdr3_nt: TGTGCCAGCAGCCTGGGGAACACTGAAGCTTTCTTT; cdr3_aa: CASSLGNTEAFF; d_call: -; clone_size: -; j_call: TRBJ1-1; v_call: TRBV16
cdr3_nt: TGTGCCAGCAGTTTGGGAGCGCCCACTGAAGCTTTCTTT; cdr3_aa: CASSLGAPTEAFF; d_call: -; clone_size: -; j_call: TRBJ1-1; v_call: TRBV27